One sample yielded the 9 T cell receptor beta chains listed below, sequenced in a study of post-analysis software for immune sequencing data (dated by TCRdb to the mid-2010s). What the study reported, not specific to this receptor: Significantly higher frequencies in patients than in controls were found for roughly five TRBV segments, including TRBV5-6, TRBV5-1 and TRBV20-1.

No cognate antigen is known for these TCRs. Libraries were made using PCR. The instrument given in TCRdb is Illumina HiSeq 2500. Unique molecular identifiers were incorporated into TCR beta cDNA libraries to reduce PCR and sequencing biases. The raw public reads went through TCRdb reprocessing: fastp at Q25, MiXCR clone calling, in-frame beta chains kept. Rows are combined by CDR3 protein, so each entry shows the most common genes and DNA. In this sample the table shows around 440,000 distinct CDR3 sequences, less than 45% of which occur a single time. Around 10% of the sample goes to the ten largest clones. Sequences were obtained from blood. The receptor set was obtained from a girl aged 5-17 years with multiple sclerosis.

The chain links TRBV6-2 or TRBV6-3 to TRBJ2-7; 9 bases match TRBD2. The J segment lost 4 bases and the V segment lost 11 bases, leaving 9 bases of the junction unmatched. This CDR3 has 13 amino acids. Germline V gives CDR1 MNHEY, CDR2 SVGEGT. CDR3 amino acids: CASGDSGSYEQYF. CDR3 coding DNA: TGTGCCTCCGGGGATAGCGGGAGTTACGAGCAGTACTTC.

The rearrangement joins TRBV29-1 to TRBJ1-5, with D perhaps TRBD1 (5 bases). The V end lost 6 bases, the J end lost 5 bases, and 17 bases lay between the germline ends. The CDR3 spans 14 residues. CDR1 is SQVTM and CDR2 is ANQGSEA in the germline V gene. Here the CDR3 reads CSVAGTGDDQPQHF. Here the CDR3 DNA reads TGCAGCGTAGCCGGGACTGGGGATGATCAGCCCCAGCATTTT.

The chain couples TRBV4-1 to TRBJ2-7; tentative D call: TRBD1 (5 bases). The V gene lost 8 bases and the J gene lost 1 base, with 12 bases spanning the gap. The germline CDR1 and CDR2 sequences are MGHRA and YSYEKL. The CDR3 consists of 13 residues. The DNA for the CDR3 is TGCGCCAGCGGTCAGGGCTTTTCCTACGAGCAGTACTTC. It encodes CASGQGFSYEQYF.

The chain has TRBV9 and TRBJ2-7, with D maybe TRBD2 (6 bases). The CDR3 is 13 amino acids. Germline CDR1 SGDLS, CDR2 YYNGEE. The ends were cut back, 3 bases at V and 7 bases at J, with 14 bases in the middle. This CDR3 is CASSAGTLLEQYF. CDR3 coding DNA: TGTGCCAGCAGCGCCGGGACTCTTTTGGAGCAGTACTTC.

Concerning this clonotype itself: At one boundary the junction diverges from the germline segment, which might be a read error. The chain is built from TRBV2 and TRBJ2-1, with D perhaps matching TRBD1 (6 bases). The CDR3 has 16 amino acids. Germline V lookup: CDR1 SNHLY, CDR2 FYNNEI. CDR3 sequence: CVSRGYRDGHRNEQFF. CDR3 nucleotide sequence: TGTGTCAGCAGGGGATACCGGGACGGCCATCGCAATGAGCAGTTCTTC.

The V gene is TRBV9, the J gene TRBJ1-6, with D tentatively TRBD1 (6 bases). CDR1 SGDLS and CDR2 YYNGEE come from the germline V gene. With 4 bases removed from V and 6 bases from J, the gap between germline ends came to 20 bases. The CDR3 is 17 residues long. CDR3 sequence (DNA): TGTGCCAGCAGCCCCACTTGGACAGCCTCTGCTAATTCACCCCTCCACTTT. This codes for CASSPTWTASANSPLHF.

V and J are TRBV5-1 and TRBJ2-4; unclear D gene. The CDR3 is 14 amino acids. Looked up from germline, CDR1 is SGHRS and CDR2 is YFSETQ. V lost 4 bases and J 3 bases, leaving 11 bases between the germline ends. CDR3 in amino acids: CASSLYDNKNIQYF. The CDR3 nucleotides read TGCGCCAGCAGCCTCTATGACAACAAAAACATTCAGTACTTC.

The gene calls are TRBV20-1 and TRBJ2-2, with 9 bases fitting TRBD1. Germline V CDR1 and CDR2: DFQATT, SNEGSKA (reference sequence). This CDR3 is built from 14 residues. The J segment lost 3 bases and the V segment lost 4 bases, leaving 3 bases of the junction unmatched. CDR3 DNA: TGCAGTGCTAAGACAGGGGGGGACACCGGGGAGCTGTTTTTT. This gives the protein CSAKTGGDTGELFF.

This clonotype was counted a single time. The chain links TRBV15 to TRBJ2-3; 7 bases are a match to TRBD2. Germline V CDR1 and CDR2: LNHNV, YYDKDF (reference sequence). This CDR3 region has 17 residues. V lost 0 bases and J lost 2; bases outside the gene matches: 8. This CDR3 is CATSRDWASGVTDTQYF. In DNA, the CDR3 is TGTGCCACCAGCAGAGATTGGGCTAGCGGAGTCACAGATACGCAGTATTTT.